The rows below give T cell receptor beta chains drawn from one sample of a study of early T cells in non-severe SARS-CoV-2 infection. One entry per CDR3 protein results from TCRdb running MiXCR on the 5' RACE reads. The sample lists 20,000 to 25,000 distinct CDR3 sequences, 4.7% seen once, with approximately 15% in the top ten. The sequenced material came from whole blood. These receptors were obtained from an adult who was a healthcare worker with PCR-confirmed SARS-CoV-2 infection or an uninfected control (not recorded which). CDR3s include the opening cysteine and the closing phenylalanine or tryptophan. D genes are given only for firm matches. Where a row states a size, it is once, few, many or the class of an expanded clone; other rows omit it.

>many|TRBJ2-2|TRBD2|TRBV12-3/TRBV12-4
TGTGCCACCTGGACTAGCCCTAACACCGGGGAGCTGTTTTTT
CATWTSPNTGELFF
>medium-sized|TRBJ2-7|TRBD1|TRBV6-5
TGTGCCAGCAGTTACCGACAGGGGACCTACGAGCAGTACTTC
CASSYRQGTYEQYF
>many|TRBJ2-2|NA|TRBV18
TGTGCCAGCTCAGAGAAAAGACAGATTACCGGGGAGCTGTTTTTT
CASSEKRQITGELFF
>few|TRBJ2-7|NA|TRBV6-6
TGTGCCAGCAGTTACTCGCAAAGGGGATACGAGCAGTACTTC
CASSYSQRGYEQYF
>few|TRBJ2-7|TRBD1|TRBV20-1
TGCAGTGCTAGCCGGGACAGGGGATACGAGCAGTACTTC
CSASRDRGYEQYF
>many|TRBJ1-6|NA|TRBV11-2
TGTGCCAGCAGCTTGGGCAGGGATTATTCACCCCTCCACTTT
CASSLGRDYSPLHF
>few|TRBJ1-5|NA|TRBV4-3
TGCGCCAGCAGCCCGGGACGGATGAATCAGCCCCAGCATTTT
CASSPGRMNQPQHF
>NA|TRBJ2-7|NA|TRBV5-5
TGTGCCAGCAGCTTGGCGGTCAGTGACTACGAGCAGTACTTC
CASSLAVSDYEQYF
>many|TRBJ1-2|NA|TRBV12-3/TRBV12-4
TGTGCCAGCAGTTTAAGTAACTATGGCTACACCTTC
CASSLSNYGYTF
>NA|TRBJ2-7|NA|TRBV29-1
TGCAGCGTTGGGGGGGCCAACACCTACGAGCAGTACTTC
CSVGGANTYEQYF
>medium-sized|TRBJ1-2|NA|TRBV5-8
TGTGCCAGCAGCTTTAGGGGGGCATATGGCTACACCTTC
CASSFRGAYGYTF
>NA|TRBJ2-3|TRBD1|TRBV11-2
TGTGCCAGCAGCCACGGGACAGTTGGAGATACGCAGTATTTT
CASSHGTVGDTQYF
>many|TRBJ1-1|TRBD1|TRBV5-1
TGCGCCAGCAGCCTCAGCAGGGGGGTCACTGAAGCTTTCTTT
CASSLSRGVTEAFF
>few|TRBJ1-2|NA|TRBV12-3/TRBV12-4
TGTGCCAGCAGTCACAACAGCGACTATGGCTACACCTTC
CASSHNSDYGYTF
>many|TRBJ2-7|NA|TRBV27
TGTGCCAGCAGTTCCGGGGTCCACGAGCAGTACTTC
CASSSGVHEQYF
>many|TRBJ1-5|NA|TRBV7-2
TGTGCCAGCAGCTCAGACTATTATAGCAATCAGCCCCAGCATTTT
CASSSDYYSNQPQHF
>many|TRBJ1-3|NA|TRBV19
TGTGCCAGCCCGGGACCGGATACTGGAAACACCATATATTTT
CASPGPDTGNTIYF
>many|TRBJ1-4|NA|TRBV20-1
TGCAGTGCCAACCGAGGACCGACGGAAAAACTGTTTTTT
CSANRGPTEKLFF
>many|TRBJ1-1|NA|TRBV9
TGTGCCAGCAGCGTAGGTTCGAACACTGAAGCTTTCTTT
CASSVGSNTEAFF
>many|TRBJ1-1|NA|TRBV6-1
TGTGCCAGCAGTGAAGTTGAAGCTTTCTTT
CASSEVEAFF
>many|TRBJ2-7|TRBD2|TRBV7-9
TGTGCCAGCAGCTTAAGCGGGGGTGTTATCTACGAGCAGTACTTC
CASSLSGGVIYEQYF
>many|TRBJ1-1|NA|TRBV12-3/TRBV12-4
TGTGCCAGCAGTTTTTCAGCGACCATGAACACTGAAGCTTTCTTT
CASSFSATMNTEAFF
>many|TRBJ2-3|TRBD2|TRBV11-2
TGTGCCAGCAGCTATCTAGCGGCATTTACACGCACAGATACGCAGTATTTT
CASSYLAAFTRTDTQYF
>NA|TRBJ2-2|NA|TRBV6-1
TGTGCCAGCCGGGCTGGGGCGAACACCGGGGAGCTGTTTTTT
CASRAGANTGELFF
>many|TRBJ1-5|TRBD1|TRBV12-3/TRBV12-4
TGTGCCAGCCGACAGGGGGCTGGTCAGCCCCAGCATTTT
CASRQGAGQPQHF
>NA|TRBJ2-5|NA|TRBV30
TGTGCCTGGAGTCGCAGACTGAGAGAGACCCAGTACTTC
CAWSRRLRETQYF
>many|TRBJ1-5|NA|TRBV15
TGTGCCACCAGCAGAGAGAGGGCTACAGCCAGCAATCAGCCCCAGCATTTT
CATSRERATASNQPQHF
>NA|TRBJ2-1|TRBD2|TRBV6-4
TGTGCCAGCAGCGGACTAGCGGGGAACAATGAGCAGTTCTTC
CASSGLAGNNEQFF
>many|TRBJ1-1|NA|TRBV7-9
TGTGCCAGCAGCTCAGGGCCCCCGATGAACACTGAAGCTTTCTTT
CASSSGPPMNTEAFF
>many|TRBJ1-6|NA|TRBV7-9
TGTGCCAGCAGCCGGGAGAGGAAGTCGCACTCACCCCTCCACTTT
CASSRERKSHSPLHF
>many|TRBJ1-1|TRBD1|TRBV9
TGTGCCAGCAGCGTAGCCTACAGGGGCACTGAAGCTTTCTTT
CASSVAYRGTEAFF
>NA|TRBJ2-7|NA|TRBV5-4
TGTGCCAGCAGCTTTGGGCAGGCGTCCTACGAGCAGTACTTC
CASSFGQASYEQYF
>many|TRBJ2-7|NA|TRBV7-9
TGTGCCAGCAGCCCCCATCCCACCCACTCCTACGAGCAGTACTTC
CASSPHPTHSYEQYF
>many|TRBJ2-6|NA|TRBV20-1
TGCAGTGCTCCGGGTCCCTCTGGGGCCAACGTCCTGACTTTC
CSAPGPSGANVLTF
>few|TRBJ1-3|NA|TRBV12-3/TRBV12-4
TGTGCCAGCAGTTACAGGGTTAGCTCTGGAAACACCATATATTTT
CASSYRVSSGNTIYF
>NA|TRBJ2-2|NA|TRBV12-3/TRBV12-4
TGTGCCAGCACTTTAGCGGTAACGAACACCGGGGAGCTGTTTTTT
CASTLAVTNTGELFF
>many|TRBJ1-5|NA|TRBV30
TGTGCCTGGAGTCCTCTGGGGGGCGGCAATCAGCCCCAGCATTTT
CAWSPLGGGNQPQHF
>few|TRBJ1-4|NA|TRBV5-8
TGTGCCAGCAGCGGCGACGGGACTGATGATGAAAAACTGTTTTTT
CASSGDGTDDEKLFF